This T cell receptor beta chain was sequenced in a study of blood T cell repertoires in COVID-19. Background on the study: Acute and convalescent COVID-19 specimens originated in the United States, Italy and Spain. Nucleic acid was either cDNA or gDNA, and it came from T cells, B-cell-depleted T cells, or PBMCs.

V lost 5 bases and J lost 4, with 15 bases in between. In germline, CDR1 is SGHVS, CDR2 FQNEAQ. The CDR3 has 15 residues. Source study methods: Amplification of reference gene primers provided the estimated nucleated cell counts. Sequenced by immunoSEQ multiplex PCR; TCRdb stores in-frame clones only, minus some. That table is the source of V, J and clone size, and D and trimming were worked out from the DNA. The sample shows 180,000 or so clones, about 76% of them seen only once. This clone was counted only a few times. Sample: peripheral blood. The J gene is TRBJ1-3, the V gene TRBV7-8; D gene unclear. The receptor was isolated from a woman in her fifties or sixties with active or convalescent COVID-19. Written as DNA, the CDR3 is TGTGCCAGCAGCCCGCCGGAGTCGCCCGGAAACACCATATATTTT. Amino acids: CASSPPESPGNTIYF. The full variable domain, rest sourced from reference TRBV7-8 and TRBJ1-3, is GAGVSQSPRYKVAKRGQDVALRCDPISGHVSLFWYQQALGQGPEFLTYFQNEAQLDKSGLPSDRFFAERPEGSVSTLKIQRTQQEDSAVYLCASSPPESPGNTIYFGEGSWLTVV.